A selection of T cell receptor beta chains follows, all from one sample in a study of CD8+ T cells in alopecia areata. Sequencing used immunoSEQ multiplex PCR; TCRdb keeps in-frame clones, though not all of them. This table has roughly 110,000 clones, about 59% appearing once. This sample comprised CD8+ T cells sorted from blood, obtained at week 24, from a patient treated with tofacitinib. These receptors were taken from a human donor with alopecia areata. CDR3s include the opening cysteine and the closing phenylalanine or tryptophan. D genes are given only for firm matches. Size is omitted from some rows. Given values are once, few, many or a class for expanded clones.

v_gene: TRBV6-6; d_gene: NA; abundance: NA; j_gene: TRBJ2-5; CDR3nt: TGTGCCAGCAGTTACTCAGGGGAAGAGACCCAGTACTTC; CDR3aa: CASSYSGEETQYF
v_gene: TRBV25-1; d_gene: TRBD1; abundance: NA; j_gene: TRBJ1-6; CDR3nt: TGTGCCAGCAGTGATCAGGGACAGAATTCACCCCTCCACTTT; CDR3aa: CASSDQGQNSPLHF
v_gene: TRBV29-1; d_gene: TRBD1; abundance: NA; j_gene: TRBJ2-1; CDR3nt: TGCAGCGGTGCCCCACTCGAGGGGGCCTTATCCAATGAGCAGTTCTTC; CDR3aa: CSGAPLEGALSNEQFF
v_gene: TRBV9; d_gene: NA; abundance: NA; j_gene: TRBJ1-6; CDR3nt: TGTGCCAGCAGCCCCCTCCAGGGAGGTGATTCACCCCTCCACTTT; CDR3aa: CASSPLQGGDSPLHF
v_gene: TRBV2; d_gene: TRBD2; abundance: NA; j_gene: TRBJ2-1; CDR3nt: TGTGCCAGCAGTGGAGGTGGGGGGGCCTACAATGAGCAGTTCTTC; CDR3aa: CASSGGGGAYNEQFF
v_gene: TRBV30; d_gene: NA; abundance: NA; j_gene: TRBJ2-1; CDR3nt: TGTGCCTGGAGTGTAGGGATAGAGCAGTTCTTC; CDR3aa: CAWSVGIEQFF
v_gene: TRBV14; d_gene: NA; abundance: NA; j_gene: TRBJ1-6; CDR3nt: TGTGCCAGCAGCCCCGGTTCCAATTCACCCCTCCACTTT; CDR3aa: CASSPGSNSPLHF
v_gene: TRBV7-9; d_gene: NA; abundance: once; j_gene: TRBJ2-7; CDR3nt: TGTGCCAGCAGCTCTCCGGGGGGCCCCTACGAGCAGTACTTC; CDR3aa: CASSSPGGPYEQYF
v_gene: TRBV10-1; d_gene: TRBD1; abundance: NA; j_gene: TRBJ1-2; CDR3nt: TGCGCCAGCAGTGCCTTCCGGGACAGGGGAATCGGGATTTATGGCTACACCTTC; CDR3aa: CASSAFRDRGIGIYGYTF
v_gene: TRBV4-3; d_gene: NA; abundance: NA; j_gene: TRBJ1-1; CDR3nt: TGCGCCAGCAGCCGGGTAATGGGGGGCGGGAATGAAGCTTTCTTT; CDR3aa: CASSRVMGGGNEAFF
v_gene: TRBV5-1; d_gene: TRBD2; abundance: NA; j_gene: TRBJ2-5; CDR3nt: TGCGCCAGCAGTTCGAGGACTACGGGGGGGACCCAGTACTTC; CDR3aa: CASSSRTTGGTQYF
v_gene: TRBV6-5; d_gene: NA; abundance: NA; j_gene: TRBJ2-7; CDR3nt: TGTGCCAGCAGTTACTCGTCGTCAGGGTGGACCTACGAGCAGTACTTC; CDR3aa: CASSYSSSGWTYEQYF
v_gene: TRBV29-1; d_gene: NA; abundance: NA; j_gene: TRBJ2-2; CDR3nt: TGCAGCGTTGAAGATCTTCGGGACACCAACACCGGGGAGCTGTTTTTT; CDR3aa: CSVEDLRDTNTGELFF